This paragraph reports one T cell receptor beta chain. Its antigen remains unknown. V was clipped by 7 bases and J by 7 bases; unmatched bases: 3. Germline V gene sequence: CDR1 MNHNS, CDR2 SASEGT. CDR3 length: 13 residues. The data originate from a study of shared clonotypes between healthy human individuals. Findings and caveats of the study: Generally, naive subsets (rather than memory subsets) showed larger estimated richness.

Assay runs were performed at deep level. Each cell subset's genomic DNA was divided evenly among several immunoSEQ plates. TCRdb keeps only in-frame clones here, not all; method: immunoSEQ multiplex PCR. The repertoire holds under 2,500,000 clones, with roughly 95% as singletons. Negatively enriched CD4+ T cells were divided by CD45RA into naive and memory. The sample comprised naive CD4+ T cells sorted from blood. Subset reported: CD45RA+ positively selected. This sequence joins TRBV6-1 and TRBJ1-4; 10 bases align to TRBD1. The receptor's source is a man younger than 30 in good health. The CDR3 region has the DNA TGTGCCAGCACCTGGACAGGGGGTGAAAAACTGTTTTTT. Amino acid sequence: CASTWTGGEKLFF.